This T cell receptor beta chain was identified during a study of blood T cell repertoires in COVID-19. Study in general: There were acute and convalescent COVID-19 samples, and they came from the United States, Italy and Spain.

Trimming took 6 bases from V and 9 from J; bases not matched to a gene: 10. The germline V gene has CDR1 SNHLY and CDR2 FYNNEI. The CDR3 contains 16 residues. Method: immunoSEQ multiplex PCR; TCRdb's copy keeps in-frame clones and lacks some. Of 270,000 or so clones in the sample, 80% to 85% are singletons; the top ten hold about 3%. This clone was recorded once. The specimen was PBMCs or T cells enriched from blood (not recorded which). The J gene is TRBJ2-1, the V gene TRBV2, with TRBD2 matching over 14 bases. This TCR was recovered from a man over 45 who had recovered from COVID-19. CDR3 residues: CASSPGTSGRMGEQFF. CDR3 DNA sequence: TGTGCCAGCAGCCCGGGGACTAGCGGGAGAATGGGTGAGCAGTTCTTC.